This T cell receptor (delta chain) was sequenced for a study of DNA immune sequencing with unique molecular identifiers (TCRdb year 2020). About the full investigation: Using immunomagnetic cell separation, gammadelta T cells were enriched from buffy coats, and the genomic DNA of these cells was sequenced. Fluorescence-activated cell sorting was used to enrich gammadelta T cells from the PBMC of around 11 healthy individuals. To compare enriched and non-enriched samples, about 93 ng of enriched gammadelta T-cell DNA and 1 ug of non-enriched PBMC DNA were sequenced. An ultrasensitive DNA-based TRD repertoire sequencing method using PCR-introduced unique molecular identifiers was developed and validated in the study. The method was validated on synthetic reference molecules and on blood samples from healthy individuals. All donors were healthy individuals, and fewer than twelve of the donors were profiled using sorted gammadelta T cells from peripheral blood.

The library came from multiplex PCR. A 32-plex assay with primers for all 8 TRDV and 4 TRDJ genes covering the CDR3 was used to amplify genomic DNA. During approximately 3 cycles of barcoding PCR, a 12-nucleotide UMI was attached, and a second PCR using Illumina adapter primers followed. AMPure XP beads were used for library purification, and library quality was checked on a Fragment Analyzer with the HS NGS Fragment kit. Sequencing used an Illumina MiniSeq mid-output kit with approximately 22% PhiX and 150 cycles of paired-end reads. The paper's data handling went like this. MIGEC version 1.2.9 was used to process the reads, grouping the reads by UMI and building error-corrected consensus sequences. Post-processing used modified VDJtools version 1.2.1 scripts and the tcR R package. With CATT, TCRdb called clones again from the public reads; duplicate DNA rows were later joined. Clone size and V and J calls follow TCRdb, not the original study. The sample table holds some 2,000 delta-chain clones, of which roughly 13% were seen once. The top ten constitute about half of the sample.

Summary of the overall study and its limitations: TRD repertoire diversity differed among healthy donors, and several donors were highly oligoclonal, with the top 5 clonotypes making up more than half of productive molecules. Novel TRD sequences not targeted by the primers cannot be detected with the primer-based approach.

This clone was counted between two and nine times. Its antigen is unknown. TCRdb records a much larger clone's protein for this DNA, with a difference at residue 10 that likely arises from a read error; the protein given is the translation of the DNA. The receptor comes from a human donor in good health. The sequencing sample was made of gamma-delta T cells enriched from blood buffy coat, or unenriched PBMCs (not recorded which).

The base sequence is TGTGCCTGTGACACTCTGGGGGATGGAAATTACACCGATAAACTCATCTTT. This sequence encodes CACDTLGDGNYTDKLIF. Recombination linked TRDV2 to TRDJ1; TRDD3 lines up with 9 middle nucleotides. The junction shows trimming of 1 base on V and 0 bases on J, and the gene matches do not reach 8 bases of it. The CDR3, from cysteine to phenylalanine, totals 17 residues. The sequence is cut down to CDR3 DNA, 51 bases in frame from base 1. Taken from the germline V gene, the CDR1 and CDR2 loops are GEAIGNYY and EKD.